One and the same sample provided the 22 T cell receptor beta chains below, sequenced in a study of shared clonotypes between healthy human individuals. The protocol was immunoSEQ multiplex PCR, while the TCRdb copy is restricted to in-frame clones and leaves out a portion. The sample lists some 2,100,000 clones, 90% to 96% occurring once. The sequenced sample consisted of naive CD4+ T cells sorted from blood. Subset noted: CD45RA+ positively selected. These TCRs come from a man in his late teens or twenties in good health.

A single count supports this clone. Here the CDR3 reads CASRPPGQTYEQYF. For the CDR3, the DNA is TGTGCCAGCAGACCACCGGGACAGACCTACGAGCAGTACTTC. The rearrangement joins TRBV6-6 to TRBJ2-7, with TRBD1 matching 7 bases. The CDR3 loop spans 14 amino acids. Trimming cost V 6 bases and J 2 bases; bases outside gene matches: 7. CDR1 MNHNY and CDR2 SVGAGI come from the germline V gene (reference sequence).

The chain is built from TRBV9 and TRBJ2-7, with 7 positions matching TRBD1. The CDR3 contains 13 residues. Germline values: CDR1 SGDLS, CDR2 YYNGEE. The V segment lost 3 bases and the J segment 5 bases; nucleotides outside the gene matches: 5. The CDR3 loop is CASSATGAHEQYF. The CDR3 region has the DNA TGTGCCAGCAGCGCCACAGGGGCTCACGAGCAGTACTTC.

V is TRBV7-9 and J is TRBJ2-1; D is ambiguous. CDR1 and CDR2 (germline): SEHNR, FQNEAQ (reference sequence). The CDR3 is made up of 12 amino acids. Trimming left V 3 bases short and J 3 bases short, with 3 bases between. The CDR3 here is CASSFNYNEQFF. The CDR3 DNA follows: TGTGCCAGCAGCTTTAACTACAATGAGCAGTTCTTC. Combining the CDR3 with reference TRBV7-9 and TRBJ2-1 gives the whole variable domain DTGVSQNPRHKITKRGQNVTFRCDPISEHNRLYWYRQTLGQGPEFLTYFQNEAQLEKSRLLSDRFSAERPKGSFSTLEIQRTEQGDSAMYLCASSFNYNEQFFGPGTRLTVL.

This chain links TRBV5-1 with TRBJ2-1, with a tentative D call TRBD1 (5 bases). V was clipped by 4 bases and J by 0 bases, with 17 bases between them. The length of the CDR3 is 17 residues. The germline gives CDR1 SGHRS, CDR2 YFSETQ. CDR3 nucleotide sequence: TGCGCCAGCAGCCAACTAACAGGAACCTACTCCTACAATGAGCAGTTCTTC. It yields the protein CASSQLTGTYSYNEQFF.

The CDR3 DNA reads TGTGCCAGCAGTTATATGAGGGCCGGTCATGAAAAACTGTTTTTT. Amino acids: CASSYMRAGHEKLFF. This chain joins TRBV6-5 and TRBJ1-4; no firm D call. The CDR3 contains 15 residues. The germline V gene has CDR1 MNHEY and CDR2 SVGAGI. V lost 3 bases and J lost 6, with 14 bases in between.

The V and J genes are TRBV7-9 and TRBJ2-5; D possibly matches TRBD1 or TRBD2 (6 bases each). With 4 bases removed from V and 4 bases from J, the gap between germline ends came to 13 bases. CDR1 and CDR2 (germline): SEHNR, FQNEAQ (reference sequence). The CDR3 covers 14 residues. CDR3 nucleotide sequence: TGTGCCAGCAGCTCGGAGGGGGGTGCAGAGACCCAGTACTTC. Protein: CASSSEGGAETQYF.

V and J are TRBV28 and TRBJ1-2; D is unresolved. The germline V gene encodes CDR1 MDHEN and CDR2 SYDVKM. The CDR3 spans 14 residues. V lost 5 bases, J lost 2 bases, and 12 bases lay in between. CDR3 region: CASSLQPFNYGYTF. The DNA for the CDR3 is TGTGCCAGCAGTCTACAGCCATTCAACTATGGCTACACCTTC.

V is TRBV10-1 and J is TRBJ2-2; 8 positions match TRBD1. The CDR3 length is 17 residues. The germline V gene has CDR1 WNHNN and CDR2 SYGVQD (reference sequence). V lost 0 bases, J lost 6 bases, and 9 bases stayed unmatched. The CDR3 loop is CASSESRGQGAAGELFF. The CDR3 coding sequence is TGCGCCAGCAGTGAGTCGCGCGGGCAGGGGGCAGCCGGGGAGCTGTTTTTT.

The genes are TRBV19 and TRBJ1-3; 7 bases map to TRBD1. The junction had 4 bases not matched to a gene; V was cut back by 2 bases and J by 3 bases. The CDR3 is 15 amino acids. The germline gives CDR1 LNHDA, CDR2 SQIVND (reference sequence). The DNA for the CDR3 is TGTGCCAGTAGTATAACAGGGGTAGGTGGAAACACCATATATTTT. Translation gives CASSITGVGGNTIYF.

This clone has only a few counts. The V call is TRBV6-5, the J call TRBJ1-5; D remains ambiguous. The ends were cut back, 4 bases at V and 1 base at J, with 11 bases in the middle. Germline CDR1 MNHEY, CDR2 SVGAGI. The CDR3 covers 15 residues. CDR3 DNA sequence: TGTGCCAGCAGTTCCCAGGTGGGAAGCAATCAGCCCCAGCATTTT. This sequence encodes CASSSQVGSNQPQHF.

The chain carries TRBV19 and TRBJ2-7, with D possibly being TRBD1 (7 bases). The CDR3 extends over 12 amino acids. V shed 3 bases and J shed 5 bases, with 8 bases lying between them. Germline assignment: CDR1 LNHDA and CDR2 SQIVND (reference sequence). CDR3 nucleotide sequence: TGTGCCAGTAGTATCAGGGGGGACGAGCAGTACTTC. Translated: CASSIRGDEQYF.

The chain links TRBV28 to TRBJ1-2; D unclear. CDR3 length equals 13 residues. Per the germline V gene, CDR1 is MDHEN and CDR2 is SYDVKM. V was trimmed by 6 bases and J by 2 bases, leaving 10 bases between them. CDR3 bases: TGTGCCAGCAGCCTAGGGTTCAACTATGGCTACACCTTC. Protein product: CASSLGFNYGYTF.

The chain is built from TRBV10-1 and TRBJ2-2; no clear D. The ends were cut back, 0 bases at V and 1 base at J, with 6 bases in the middle. CDR1 WNHNN and CDR2 SYGVQD come from the germline V gene (reference sequence). There are 15 residues in the CDR3. CDR3 protein: CASSESWENTGELFF. The DNA of the CDR3 is TGCGCCAGCAGTGAGTCGTGGGAGAACACCGGGGAGCTGTTTTTT.

The rearrangement joins TRBV30 to TRBJ2-6, with TRBD2 identical over 13 bases. This CDR3 contains 18 residues. The ends lost 4 bases at V and 2 bases at J; junction bases unmatched: 8. Germline values: CDR1 GTSNPN, CDR2 SVGIG (reference sequence). In nucleotides, the CDR3 is TGTGCCTGGAACCTAAGACTAGCGGGAGGTCCTGGGGCCAACGTCCTGACTTTC. Protein sequence: CAWNLRLAGGPGANVLTF.

The chain uses TRBV25-1 and TRBJ1-4, with a tentative D call TRBD1 (6 bases). The ends were cut back, 6 bases at V and 1 base at J, with 6 bases in the middle. Germline V gene lookup returns CDR1 MGHDK and CDR2 SYGVNS. The CDR3 contains 13 residues. The CDR3 sequence: CASRDRTNEKLFF. Here the CDR3 DNA reads TGTGCCAGCAGGGACAGAACTAATGAAAAACTGTTTTTT.

The chain links TRBV10-3 to TRBJ1-2; tentative D call: TRBD1 (5 bases). The CDR3 covers 13 residues. Germline CDR1 ENHRY, CDR2 SYGVKD. With 4 bases removed from V and 3 bases from J, the gap between germline ends came to 9 bases. CDR3 DNA sequence: TGTGCCATCAGTGTGGGGGATTACTATGGCTACACCTTC. Protein: CAISVGDYYGYTF.

The rearrangement joins TRBV18 to TRBJ2-6; 9 bases are a match to TRBD1. CDR1 KGHSH and CDR2 LQKENI come from the germline V gene. V lost 6 bases, J lost 2 bases, and 5 bases stayed unmatched. The CDR3 spans 16 residues. The CDR3 nucleotides are TGTGCCAGCTCCCGGGGACAGGGAACTGGGGCCAACGTCCTGACTTTC. Translating it yields CASSRGQGTGANVLTF. The complete variable domain, with remaining parts taken from reference TRBV18 and TRBJ2-6, reads NAGVMQNPRHLVRRRGQEARLRCSPMKGHSHVYWYRQLPEEGLKFMVYLQKENIIDESGMPKERFSAEFPKEGPSILRIQQVVRGDSAAYFCASSRGQGTGANVLTFGAGSRLTVL.

In its sample, this clone was seen once. This chain joins TRBV7-8 and TRBJ1-5; D possibly corresponds to TRBD1 (6 bases). Deletions cut 4 bases from V and 6 bases from J, with 16 bases between. In germline, CDR1 is SGHVS, CDR2 FQNEAQ. The CDR3 consists of 15 residues. CDR3 protein: CASSSQGSGAQPQHF. In nucleotides, the CDR3 is TGTGCCAGCAGCTCCCAGGGGTCGGGGGCTCAGCCCCAGCATTTT.

The chain carries TRBV10-3 and TRBJ2-2; no clear D gene. The CDR3 consists of 13 residues. Trimming took off 7 bases at V and 0 bases at J, with 6 bases between the two ends. CDR1 is ENHRY and CDR2 is SYGVKD in the germline V gene. The CDR3 reads CAIKAANTGELFF. DNA of the CDR3: TGTGCCATCAAAGCAGCGAACACCGGGGAGCTGTTTTTT.

The chain is built from TRBV5-6 and TRBJ2-2; no reliable D call. V lost 0 bases, J lost 0 bases, and 3 bases lay in between. CDR1 is SGHDT and CDR2 is YYEEEE in the germline V gene. CDR3 length: 14 residues. In DNA, the CDR3 is TGTGCCAGCAGCTTGGGGGCGAACACCGGGGAGCTGTTTTTT. This codes for CASSLGANTGELFF.

This chain joins TRBV29-1 and TRBJ2-3; TRBD2 matches at 11 bases. From germline, CDR1 is SQVTM and CDR2 ANQGSEA. This CDR3 spans 14 amino acids. The V gene end was trimmed by 6 bases and the J gene end by 8 bases; junction bases not matched to a gene: 10. The CDR3 region has the DNA TGCAGCGTAACTACTAGCGGGGGCCCCGGTACGCAGTATTTT. This gives the protein CSVTTSGGPGTQYF.

This clone is a singleton in its sample. The rearrangement uses TRBV4-3 and TRBJ2-6; tentatively, D is TRBD1 (5 bases). The V gene's germline CDR1 is LGHNA and CDR2 YSLEER. The ends were cut back, 0 bases at V and 1 base at J, with 10 bases in the middle. The CDR3 length is 17 residues. For the CDR3, the DNA is TGCGCCAGCAGCCAAGAACGGGCAGGGTCTGGGGCCAACGTCCTGACTTTC. Translated, it gives CASSQERAGSGANVLTF.